This T cell receptor beta chain was recovered during a study of T cells in Graves' hyperthyroidism and ophthalmopathy. Turning to this clonotype: The DNA is omitted, as the CDR3 cannot be located on it reliably, and the CDR3 follows TCRdb's listing.

Researchers amplified the TCR beta CDR3 regions from RNA transcripts. The study used the HTBI primer set for a first-round RT-PCR of the TCR CDR3. TCRdb re-analysed the multiplex PCR reads in MiXCR, keeping a single row per CDR3 protein. Altogether about 270,000 distinct CDR3 sequences are present, over 20% being singletons, with the ten largest covering over 55%. This TCR came from a man aged 30 to 39 with Graves' ophthalmopathy. The sample comprised blood.

CDR3 loop: CASSFLENQPQHF. V is TRBV12-3 or TRBV12-4 and J is TRBJ1-5. The CDR3 is 13 amino acids long, termini counted.